Following are 32 T cell receptor beta chains from one sample sequenced in a study of blood T cell repertoires in COVID-19. Here immunoSEQ multiplex PCR was the method, and the copy in TCRdb shows in-frame clones only, minus some. The sample records roughly 120,000 clones, roughly nine tenths being singletons. The specimen was peripheral blood. The receptors were sampled from a man in his fifties or sixties with active COVID-19.

The V call is TRBV12-3 or TRBV12-4, the J call TRBJ2-7, with a tentative D call TRBD1 (5 bases). The CDR3 runs to 12 residues. The V end was cut by 5 bases, the J end by 4 bases, with 9 bases between. The CDR3 DNA follows: TGTGCCAGCAGTACAGGTTTGTACGAGCAGTACTTC. Translating it yields CASSTGLYEQYF.

The chain employs TRBV19 and TRBJ2-1; 9 bases align to TRBD1. V trimming: 5 bases; J trimming: 5 bases; junction bases outside the gene matches: 10. The CDR3 spans 16 residues. Germline CDR1 reads LNHDA; CDR2 reads SQIVND (reference sequence). Here the CDR3 DNA reads TGTGCCAGTAGTGATTCCCCCGGGACAGGGAACAATGAGCAGTTCTTC. Translation gives CASSDSPGTGNNEQFF.

The CDR3 nucleotides are TGTGCCAGCAGTGAACAGCCTTGGACTAGCGGGAGCGGGGAGCTGTTTTTT. Protein: CASSEQPWTSGSGELFF. J is TRBJ2-2 and V is TRBV6-1; TRBD2 agrees at 13 bases. V dropped 2 bases and J dropped 7; count of bases not matched to a gene: 7. Germline-derived CDR1 and CDR2 are MNHNS and SASEGT. This CDR3 is 17 amino acids long.

The chain couples TRBV11-2 to TRBJ2-1; TRBD2 matches at 10 bases. This CDR3 contains 15 residues. J lost 6 bases, V lost 3 bases, and 5 bases had no gene match. The germline V gene encodes CDR1 SGHAT and CDR2 FQNNGV. CDR3 region: CASSLLSGGRNEQFF. The DNA for the CDR3 is TGTGCCAGCAGCTTGCTTAGCGGGGGGCGCAATGAGCAGTTCTTC.

This clone was observed a single time. This chain joins TRBV18 and TRBJ2-1; D is possibly TRBD2 (7 bases). V shed 2 bases and J shed 1 base, with 24 bases lying between them. There are 20 residues in the CDR3. Per germline, CDR1 KGHSH and CDR2 LQKENI. The CDR3 sequence is CASSPSIRAGYRGSYNEQFF. The CDR3 DNA reads TGTGCCAGCTCACCAAGTATCCGAGCGGGATATAGGGGGTCCTACAATGAGCAGTTCTTC.

The V gene is TRBV5-4, the J gene TRBJ1-4; tentatively, D is TRBD1 (6 bases). V dropped 4 bases and J dropped 4 bases, with 23 bases sitting between them. This CDR3 spans 18 amino acids. Germline V lookup: CDR1 SGHNT, CDR2 YYREEE (reference sequence). The CDR3 spells CASSPRPGTPWSNEKLFF. The CDR3 coding sequence is TGTGCCAGCAGCCCACGTCCCGGGACACCGTGGAGTAATGAAAAACTGTTTTTT.

The chain links TRBV5-5 to TRBJ2-6; 9 nucleotides agree with TRBD1. CDR3 length: 17 residues. Trimming took 1 base from V and 1 from J; bases not matched to a gene: 3. The germline CDR1 and CDR2 sequences are SGHKS and YYEKEE (reference sequence). Written as DNA, the CDR3 is TGTGCCAGCAGCTTGTTGGGACAGGGTTCTGGGGCCAACGTCCTGACTTTC. It is translated as CASSLLGQGSGANVLTF.

The V gene is TRBV24-1, the J gene TRBJ2-1, with no clear D. Per the germline V gene, CDR1 is KGHDR and CDR2 is SFDVKD. Between the trimmed V and J ends, which lost 5 bases and 5 bases, there was a span of 12 bases. The CDR3 is 14 amino acids. CDR3 residues: CATSASLAHNEQFF. CDR3 nucleotides: TGTGCCACCAGTGCCTCCTTGGCCCACAATGAGCAGTTCTTC.

The J gene is TRBJ2-5, the V gene TRBV14; no definite D call. V lost 0 bases and J 7 bases, leaving 9 bases between the germline ends. The CDR3 consists of 13 residues. Germline V CDR1 and CDR2: SGHDN, FVKESK. CDR3 nucleotides: TGTGCCAGCAGCCAAGACCCCGTCGGGACCCAGTACTTC. Its translation: CASSQDPVGTQYF.

The chain carries TRBV27 and TRBJ1-5; 8 bases fit TRBD1. The V gene's germline CDR1 is MNHEY and CDR2 SMNVEV (reference sequence). V gave up 5 bases and J gave up 6 bases; unmatched junction bases: 6. The CDR3 runs 14 residues. In DNA form, the CDR3 reads TGTGCCAGCAGTCCACAGGGGGAAGTTCAGCCCCAGCATTTT. The encoded protein is CASSPQGEVQPQHF.

The chain recombines TRBV30 with TRBJ1-2, with 7 bases aligning to TRBD1. CDR1 is GTSNPN and CDR2 is SVGIG in the germline V gene (reference sequence). CDR3 length: 14 amino acids. J was trimmed by 4 bases and V by 3 bases; bases with no gene match: 8. Here the CDR3 DNA reads TGTGCCTGGAGAATGACAGGGACTCTCTATGGCTACACCTTC. Amino acids: CAWRMTGTLYGYTF.

The V call is TRBV29-1, the J call TRBJ1-1, with D possibly matching TRBD1 (5 bases). CDR3 length: 11 residues. Trimming took off 3 bases at V and 8 bases at J, with 10 bases between the two ends. Germline CDR1 reads SQVTM; CDR2 reads ANQGSEA. CDR3 amino acids: CSVDGRGEAFF. Written as DNA, the CDR3 is TGCAGCGTTGACGGTCGGGGGGAAGCTTTCTTT.

V and J are TRBV27 and TRBJ2-7; 7 nucleotides match TRBD1. Trimming took 6 bases from V and 6 from J; bases not matched to a gene: 11. This CDR3 has 14 residues. Germline V lookup: CDR1 MNHEY, CDR2 SMNVEV (reference sequence). The CDR3 DNA is TGTGCCAGCAGATATGGACAGGCGGTGTCCGAGCAGTACTTC. Protein product: CASRYGQAVSEQYF.

This clone turned up a few times. V gene TRBV11-2 combines with J gene TRBJ2-1; TRBD1 is a possible D gene (8 bases). The CDR3 contains 17 residues. The V end was cut by 1 base, the J end by 3 bases, with 16 bases between. From germline, CDR1 is SGHAT and CDR2 FQNNGV. In DNA form, the CDR3 reads TGTGCCAGCAGCTTAGGAAACAGGGGGGGGAACTACAATGAGCAGTTCTTC. It encodes CASSLGNRGGNYNEQFF.

The chain employs TRBV30 and TRBJ1-2; tentatively, D is TRBD1 (5 bases). Looked up from germline, CDR1 is GTSNPN and CDR2 is SVGIG (reference sequence). CDR3 length: 12 amino acids. Deletions cut 2 bases from V and 6 bases from J, with 10 bases between. CDR3 in DNA: TGTGCCTGGAGTTGGGGGGTCAATGGCTACACCTTC. This sequence encodes CAWSWGVNGYTF.

This sequence joins TRBV7-9 and TRBJ2-7, with a weak D call TRBD1 (6 bases). The CDR3 contains 15 residues. V lost 0 bases, J lost 1 base, and 10 bases lay in between. Germline-derived CDR1 and CDR2 are SEHNR and FQNEAQ (reference sequence). The CDR3 DNA reads TGTGCCAGCAGCTTAGCGGGGGCAGGGTCCTACGAGCAGTACGTC. Translated: CASSLAGAGSYEQYV.

V usage is TRBV6-5 and J usage is TRBJ2-3; D may be TRBD1 (5 bases). V was pared by 4 bases and J by 2 bases, with 13 bases between. Germline loops: CDR1 MNHEY, CDR2 SVGAGI. CDR3 length equals 15 residues. The CDR3, as DNA: TGTGCCAGCAGTTTCCAGGGCTTAAACACAGATACGCAGTATTTT. Protein sequence: CASSFQGLNTDTQYF.

The chain uses TRBV19 and TRBJ2-5, with TRBD1 matching 9 bases. CDR3 length: 16 amino acids. Germline-derived CDR1 and CDR2 are LNHDA and SQIVND (reference sequence). V was pared by 3 bases and J by 6 bases, with 11 bases of the junction left unmatched. The DNA for the CDR3 is TGTGCCAGTAGTATGGGGGGACAGGGCGCTCGAAAGACCCAGTACTTC. It codes for CASSMGGQGARKTQYF.

V and J are TRBV3-1 (or the pseudogene TRBV3-2) and TRBJ2-7, with 9 bases aligning to TRBD2. V dropped 4 bases and J dropped 5; count of bases not matched to a gene: 12. CDR3 size: 16 residues. Germline CDR1 LGHDT, CDR2 YNNKEL (reference sequence). CDR3 amino acids: CASSRGRGGALDEQYF. CDR3 coding DNA: TGTGCCAGCAGCCGGGGACGCGGGGGGGCTTTGGACGAGCAGTACTTC.

The gene calls are TRBV6-1 and TRBJ2-5; 10 nucleotides align to TRBD2. The CDR3 contains 14 residues. CDR1 and CDR2 from the germline V gene are MNHNS and SASEGT. Unmatched junction bases numbered 7, after V lost 3 bases and J lost 9 bases. CDR3 coding DNA: TGTGCCAGCAGTGAGCTAGCGGGGGCTATGCCCCAGTACTTC. Its protein is CASSELAGAMPQYF.

The rearrangement links TRBV7-9 to TRBJ1-1, with D perhaps matching TRBD1 (6 bases). Trimming shortened V by 5 bases and J by 6 bases, and 25 bases separated the two germline ends. CDR3 size: 17 residues. CDR1 is SEHNR, CDR2 FQNEAQ, per germline (reference sequence). The chain's CDR3 is CASSPPYPGQKSPEAFF. CDR3 nucleotides: TGTGCCAGCAGCCCACCCTACCCGGGACAAAAATCGCCTGAAGCTTTCTTT.

The gene calls are TRBV14 and TRBJ1-1, with 9 bases matching TRBD1. The junction had 11 bases not matched to a gene; V was cut back by 5 bases and J by 4 bases. The CDR3 covers 16 residues. CDR1 is SGHDN and CDR2 is FVKESK in the germline V gene. CDR3 sequence (DNA): TGTGCCAGCAGCTTTGGGACAGGGATCCGTAGCACTGAAGCTTTCTTT. It specifies CASSFGTGIRSTEAFF.

The chain joins TRBV28 to TRBJ2-1; D perhaps matches TRBD2 (7 bases). The V gene's germline CDR1 is MDHEN and CDR2 SYDVKM. V was trimmed by 7 bases and J by 1 base, leaving 14 bases between them. The CDR3 covers 15 residues. As DNA, the CDR3 is TGTGCCAGCACCATAGGGGGGGCATCCTACAATGAGCAGTTCTTC. Protein sequence: CASTIGGASYNEQFF.

In nucleotides, the CDR3 is TGTGCCAGCTCACCAGCAGGGCTGGGCCCCTATGGCTACACCTTC. It encodes CASSPAGLGPYGYTF. V usage is TRBV18 and J usage is TRBJ1-2, with D possibly being TRBD1 (5 bases). Deletions cut 2 bases from V and 4 bases from J, with 14 bases between. The germline V gene has CDR1 KGHSH and CDR2 LQKENI. The CDR3 extends over 15 amino acids.

The chain is built from TRBV6-1 and TRBJ1-5; unclear D gene. V was trimmed by 2 bases and J by 7 bases, leaving 15 bases between them. Germline CDR1 and CDR2: MNHNS and SASEGT. The CDR3 is made up of 15 amino acids. CDR3 amino acids: CASSENGRSWQPQHF. The CDR3 bases are TGTGCCAGCAGTGAAAACGGCAGGTCTTGGCAGCCCCAGCATTTT.

The V gene is TRBV19, the J gene TRBJ2-3, with 14 bases that match TRBD2. The V gene's germline CDR1 is LNHDA and CDR2 SQIVND (reference sequence). The CDR3 consists of 17 residues. V gave up 5 bases and J gave up 3 bases; unmatched junction bases: 7. CDR3 nucleotide sequence: TGTGCCAGTAGTCTTCGACTAGCGGGGGGGCCTACAGATACGCAGTATTTT. Translating gives CASSLRLAGGPTDTQYF.

The chain has TRBV11-2 and TRBJ2-5; 15 bases are shared with TRBD2. Germline CDR1 is SGHAT and CDR2 is FQNNGV. Trimming removed 5 bases from V and 4 bases from J; junction bases left unmatched: 8. This CDR3 is built from 17 residues. The chain's CDR3 is CASSGRGLAGGRETQYF. CDR3 in DNA: TGTGCCAGCAGCGGGAGGGGACTAGCGGGAGGTCGAGAGACCCAGTACTTC. Full variable domain (outside the CDR3, taken from reference TRBV11-2 and TRBJ2-5): EAGVAQSPRYKIIEKRQSVAFWCNPISGHATLYWYQQILGQGPKLLIQFQNNGVVDDSQLPKDRFSAERLKGVDSTLKIQPAKLEDSAVYLCASSGRGLAGGRETQYFGPGTRLLVL.

The chain employs TRBV19 and TRBJ2-1; TRBD1 matches 7 bases. Germline values: CDR1 LNHDA, CDR2 SQIVND (reference sequence). This CDR3 is 15 amino acids long. The V gene end was trimmed by 6 bases and the J gene end by 7 bases; junction bases not matched to a gene: 12. As DNA, the CDR3 is TGTGCCAGTAGATTAAACAGGGGTACGGGGAATGAGCAGTTCTTC. Its protein product is CASRLNRGTGNEQFF. Full variable domain (rest looked up from reference TRBV19 and TRBJ2-1): DGGITQSPKYLFRKEGQNVTLSCEQNLNHDAMYWYRQDPGQGLRLIYYSQIVNDFQKGDIAEGYSVSREKKESFPLTVTSAQKNPTAFYLCASRLNRGTGNEQFFGPGTRLTVL.

The chain couples TRBV7-9 to TRBJ2-7; 10 bases are a match to TRBD2. Trimming removed 6 bases from V and 3 bases from J; junction bases left unmatched: 8. This CDR3 has 15 residues. CDR1 is SEHNR and CDR2 is FQNEAQ in the germline V gene (reference sequence). CDR3 coding DNA: TGTGCCAGCAGAGCGCTAGCGGGAGAGGACTACGAGCAGTACGTC. This translates into CASRALAGEDYEQYV.

This clone was seen a single time. V gene TRBV7-9 combines with J gene TRBJ2-5; D may be TRBD2 (6 bases). CDR1 and CDR2 (germline): SEHNR, FQNEAQ (reference sequence). The CDR3 is made up of 15 amino acids. V lost 4 bases to trimming and J lost 4 bases, with 16 bases between them. CDR3 in DNA: TGTGCCAGCAGCTGGGACTTCCGAGAGAGAGAGACCCAGTACTTC. Protein product: CASSWDFRERETQYF.

This chain connects TRBV15 to TRBJ1-4; D may be TRBD1 (5 bases). This CDR3 has 19 amino acids. The germline V gene encodes CDR1 LNHNV and CDR2 YYDKDF (reference sequence). Trimming removed 3 bases at V and 1 base at J, with 21 bases between. In DNA form, the CDR3 reads TGTGCCACCAGCAGCTCCGGGGGGGAAGTATTGTTAACTAATGAAAAACTGTTTTTT. This gives the protein CATSSSGGEVLLTNEKLFF. The whole variable domain, remainder taken from reference TRBV15 and TRBJ1-4, is DAMVIQNPRYQVTQFGKPVTLSCSQTLNHNVMYWYQQKSSQAPKLLFHYYDKDFNNEADTPDNFQSRRPNTSFCFLDIRSPGLGDTAMYLCATSSSGGEVLLTNEKLFFGSGTQLSVL.

The V gene is TRBV3-1 (or the pseudogene TRBV3-2), the J gene TRBJ2-2, with 10 positions matching TRBD2. Germline-derived CDR1 and CDR2 are LGHDT and YNNKEL (reference sequence). This CDR3 region has 15 residues. Trimming took 6 bases from V and 5 from J; bases not matched to a gene: 6. The CDR3 bases are TGTGCCAGCAGTCTTACTAGCGGGAAAACCGGGGAGCTGTTTTTT. It is translated as CASSLTSGKTGELFF.